This T cell receptor (beta chain) was found in a study of cytomegalovirus exposure and HLA in healthy donors. Study summary: The early release's HLA-typed donors yielded tens of millions of unique TCRs. Broader study findings: Near-uniform donor sequencing depth was presumed by presence/absence analyses. Cytomegalovirus association was listed for under 200 TCR beta chains. Apparent HLA restriction characterized most CMV-associated TCR beta chains in a later analysis.

In the case of this clone: As yet, its antigen is unknown.

Primers for the PCR totalled 60 Vbeta and 13 Jbeta. Method: immunoSEQ multiplex PCR; TCRdb's copy keeps in-frame clones and lacks some. This sample has some 130,000 clones, with nearly 80% found just once. The CDR3 consists of 14 residues. V shed 6 bases and J 3 bases; nucleotides not matched to a gene: 3. The germline gives CDR1 MNHNS, CDR2 SASEGT. The sequence came from a woman aged 30 to 39 in good health and CMV-seropositive. The V gene is TRBV6-1, the J gene TRBJ2-2; 8 positions match TRBD2. Material for sequencing was PBMCs. The CDR3 bases are TGTGCCAGCAGCGCGGGGGGATACACCGGGGAGCTGTTTTTT. Its translation is CASSAGGYTGELFF.